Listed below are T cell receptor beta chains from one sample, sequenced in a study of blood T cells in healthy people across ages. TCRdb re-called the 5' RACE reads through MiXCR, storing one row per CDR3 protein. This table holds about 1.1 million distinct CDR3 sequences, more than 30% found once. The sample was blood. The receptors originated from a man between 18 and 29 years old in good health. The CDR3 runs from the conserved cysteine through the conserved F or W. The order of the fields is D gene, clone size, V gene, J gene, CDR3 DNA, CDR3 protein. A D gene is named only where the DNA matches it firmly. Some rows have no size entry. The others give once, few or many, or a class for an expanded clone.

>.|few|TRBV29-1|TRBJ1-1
TGCAGCTCCCGAGGGCGTATGAACACTGAAGCTTTCTTT
CSSRGRMNTEAFF
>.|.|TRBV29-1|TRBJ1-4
TGCAGCGTTGTTGAAGCCCAGTCGGGGGAAAAACTGTTTTTT
CSVVEAQSGEKLFF
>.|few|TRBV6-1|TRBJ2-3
TGTGCCAGCCATCCGTCGACAGATACGCAGTATTTT
CASHPSTDTQYF
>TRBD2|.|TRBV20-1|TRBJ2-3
TGCAGTGCTATAAAGGGGAGCGGGGGAGGAGCAGATACGCAGTATTTT
CSAIKGSGGGADTQYF
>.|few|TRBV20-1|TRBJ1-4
TGCAGTGCTAGTAGTCTCGGTGAAAAACTGTTTTTT
CSASSLGEKLFF
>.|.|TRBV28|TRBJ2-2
TGTGCCAGCACCGACCCCCCCGGACCGGGGGAGCTGTTTTTT
CASTDPPGPGELFF
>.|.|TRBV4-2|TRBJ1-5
TGTGCCAGCAGCCAAGAGGAGTACCCTCAGCCCCAGCATTTT
CASSQEEYPQPQHF
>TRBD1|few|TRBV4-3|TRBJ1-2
TGCGCCAGCAGCCACCTAAAAGACAGGGACTATGGCTACACCTTC
CASSHLKDRDYGYTF
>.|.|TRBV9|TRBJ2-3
TGTGCCAGCAGCCCTCTCGGGGCAGGGGTAACAGATACGCAGTATTTT
CASSPLGAGVTDTQYF
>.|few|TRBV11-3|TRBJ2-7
TGTGCCAGCAGCTTAGATTCCGGGATCCGATCCTACGAGCAGTACTTC
CASSLDSGIRSYEQYF
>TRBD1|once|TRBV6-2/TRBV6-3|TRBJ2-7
TGTGCCAGCAGTTACGCAACAGGGGGAAGCTCCTACGAGCAGTACTTC
CASSYATGGSSYEQYF
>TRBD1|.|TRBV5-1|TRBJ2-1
TGCGCCAGCAGCTTGGTTACAGGGGAAGGAAATGAGCAGTTCTTC
CASSLVTGEGNEQFF
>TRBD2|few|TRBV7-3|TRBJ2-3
TGTGCCAGCAGTCTAGCGGGGGGGATGCCAGATACGCAGTATTTT
CASSLAGGMPDTQYF
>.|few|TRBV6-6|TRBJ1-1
TGTGCCAGCAGTTCCTCGGACAGCGGGAACACTGAAGCTTTCTTT
CASSSSDSGNTEAFF
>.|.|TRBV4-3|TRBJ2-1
TGCGCCAGCAGCCAAGGGTACCCCGACAATGAGCAGTTCTTC
CASSQGYPDNEQFF
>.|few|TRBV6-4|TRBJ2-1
TGTGCCAGCAGAATTGAACCGGGGCCGAATGAGCAGTTCTTC
CASRIEPGPNEQFF
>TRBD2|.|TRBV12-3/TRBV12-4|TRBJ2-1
TGTGCCAGCAGTCCACAGGGACTAGTCCTAAGTAATGAGCAGTTCTTC
CASSPQGLVLSNEQFF
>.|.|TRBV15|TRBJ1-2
TGTGCCATCAAAAAGCCCGACGGAGACTATGGCTACACCTTC
CAIKKPDGDYGYTF
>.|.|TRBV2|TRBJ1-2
TGTGCCAGCAGTGAAGCGCTTGCCCGGGGATTCTATGGCTACACCTTC
CASSEALARGFYGYTF
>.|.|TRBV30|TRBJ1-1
TGTGCCTGGATAGGAGACGCGAGCACTGAAGCTTTCTTT
CAWIGDASTEAFF
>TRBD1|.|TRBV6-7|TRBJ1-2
TGTGCCAGCAGCCCACGAATCGGACAGGGCCACTATGGCTACACCTTC
CASSPRIGQGHYGYTF
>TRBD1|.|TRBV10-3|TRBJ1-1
TGTGCCATTGGACAGGGAGGGCCTGAAGCTTTCTTT
CAIGQGGPEAFF
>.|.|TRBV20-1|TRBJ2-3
TGCAGTGCTAGAGATCCTTGGCCGCCGGGAGATACGCAGTATTTT
CSARDPWPPGDTQYF
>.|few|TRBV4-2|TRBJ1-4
TGTGCCAGCAGCCAAGACGCGGGGACGACTAATGAAAAACTGTTTTTT
CASSQDAGTTNEKLFF
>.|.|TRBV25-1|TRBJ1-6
TGTGCCAGCTCCTACGGCGGCGTTCAGTCTTCACCCCTCCACTTT
CASSYGGVQSSPLHF
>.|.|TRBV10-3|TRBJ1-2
TGTGCCACGCCAGGGGCTGTCGGCTATGGCTACACCTTC
CATPGAVGYGYTF
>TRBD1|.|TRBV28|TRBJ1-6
TGTGCCAGCAGCCTGACAGGGAGAGGGGTTTTCCTCAAGTCACCCCTCCACTTT
CASSLTGRGVFLKSPLHF
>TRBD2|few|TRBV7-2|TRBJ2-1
TGTGCCAGCAGCTTCCCTCTAGCGGGGGTAAACAATGAGCAGTTCTTC
CASSFPLAGVNNEQFF
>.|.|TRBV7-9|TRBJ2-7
TGTGCCAGCAGCTTAGGGGAAGAAACCTACGAGCAGTACTTC
CASSLGEETYEQYF
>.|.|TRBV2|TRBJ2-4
TGTGCCAGCAGTGATGTCGTAGGCTACAAAAACATTCAGTACTTC
CASSDVVGYKNIQYF
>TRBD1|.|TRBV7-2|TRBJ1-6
TGTGCCAGCAGCTTAAGGACAGGGGCCTTTAATTCGCCCCTCCACTTT
CASSLRTGAFNSPLHF
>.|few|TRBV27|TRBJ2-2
TGTGCCAGCACGTGGCGGCCGACGAACACCGGGGAGCTGTTTTTT
CASTWRPTNTGELFF
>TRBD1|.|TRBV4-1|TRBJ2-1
TGCGCCAGCAGCCAACTTACAGGGGGCACTGGAAATGAGCAGTTCTTC
CASSQLTGGTGNEQFF
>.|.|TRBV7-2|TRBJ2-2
TGTGCCAGCAGCCCTCCGGGTCGAGCTCCTCCCGGGGAGCTGTTTTTT
CASSPPGRAPPGELFF
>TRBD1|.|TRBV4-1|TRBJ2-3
TGCGCCAGCAGCCAAGGCAGAGGGACAGGGGCCAGCACAGATACGCAGTATTTT
CASSQGRGTGASTDTQYF
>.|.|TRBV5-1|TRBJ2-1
TGCGCCAGCAGCTTGGATGCAAGCTACAATGAGCAGTTCTTC
CASSLDASYNEQFF
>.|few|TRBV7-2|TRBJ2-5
TGTGCCAGCAGCTTAGGGTCAGGAACCTCTAGGACCCAGTACTTC
CASSLGSGTSRTQYF
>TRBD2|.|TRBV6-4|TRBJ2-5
TGTGCCAGCAGTGACTCGACTAGCGGGGGGGCCGATGAGCAGTACTTC
CASSDSTSGGADEQYF
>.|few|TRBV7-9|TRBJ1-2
TGTGCCAGCAGCCCGTGGACAGCCTCTCGGTTTGAAAACTATGGCTACACCTTC
CASSPWTASRFENYGYTF
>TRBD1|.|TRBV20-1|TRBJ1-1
TGCAGTGCTAGAGGGGCAGGGGGTTACACTGAAGCTTTCTTT
CSARGAGGYTEAFF
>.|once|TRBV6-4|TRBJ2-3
TGTGCCAGCAGTGGCACTAGCAAGGATCCGCAGTATTTT
CASSGTSKDPQYF
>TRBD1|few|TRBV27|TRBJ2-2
TGTGCCAGCAGTCCGGGGACAGGGTTAACCGGGGAGCTGTTTTTT
CASSPGTGLTGELFF
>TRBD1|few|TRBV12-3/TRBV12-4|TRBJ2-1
TGTGCCAGCAGCACAGGGGGCGCGGAGCAGTTCTTC
CASSTGGAEQFF
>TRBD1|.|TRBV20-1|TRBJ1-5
TGCAGTGTTAGAGCCTGGACAGGGGGAGATAGCAATCAGCCCCAGCATTTT
CSVRAWTGGDSNQPQHF
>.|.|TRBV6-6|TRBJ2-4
TGTGCCAGCAGTTACGCCTTGGAGGGTAGAGCCAAAAACATTCAGTACTTC
CASSYALEGRAKNIQYF
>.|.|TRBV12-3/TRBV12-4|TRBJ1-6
TGTGCCAGCAGGGATAGCCTGGGCTATAATTCACCCCTCCACTTT
CASRDSLGYNSPLHF
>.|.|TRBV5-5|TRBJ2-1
TGTGCCAGCAGCCCCTCCCGGTCTACACAGACGACAGCTACAGGTTACAATGAGCAGTTCTTC
CASSPSRSTQTTATGYNEQFF
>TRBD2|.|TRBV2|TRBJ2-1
TGTGCCAGCAGCGAGCGGGGTGCCCCCTACAATGAGCAGTTCTTC
CASSERGAPYNEQFF
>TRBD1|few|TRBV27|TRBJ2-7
TGTGCCAGCAGTTTTCTCGGGACAGGGAAGTACGAGCAGTACTTC
CASSFLGTGKYEQYF
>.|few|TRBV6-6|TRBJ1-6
TGTGCCAGCGGGAAGGGAACAAATTCACCCCTCCACTTT
CASGKGTNSPLHF
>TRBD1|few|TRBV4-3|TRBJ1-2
TGCGCCAGCAGCCAAGGGACAGGGGGAATAGCTGGCTACACCTTC
CASSQGTGGIAGYTF
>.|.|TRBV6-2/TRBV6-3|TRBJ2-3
TGTGCCAGCAGTTACGGCCAGGGATTCACAGATACGCAGTATTTT
CASSYGQGFTDTQYF
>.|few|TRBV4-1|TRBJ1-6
TGCGCCAGCAGCCAAAGTCGACAGAATTCACCCCTCCACTTT
CASSQSRQNSPLHF
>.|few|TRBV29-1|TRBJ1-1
TGCAGCGCCACGAACACTGAAGCTTTCTTT
CSATNTEAFF
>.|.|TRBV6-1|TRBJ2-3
TGTGCCAGCAGTACGCGGGGTTACTCAGATACGCAGTATTTT
CASSTRGYSDTQYF
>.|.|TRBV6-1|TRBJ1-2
TGTGCCAGCAGTGAAGTTGCAGGGACTAACTATGGCTACACCTTC
CASSEVAGTNYGYTF
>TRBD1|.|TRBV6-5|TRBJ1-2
TGTGCCAGCAGTTACGGGACAGCTTACAACCATGGCTACACCTTC
CASSYGTAYNHGYTF